Shown below are 28 T cell receptor beta chains from a single sample sequenced in a study of lymphopenia after photon versus proton radiotherapy (dated by TCRdb to the late 2010s). Library construction relied on the immunoSEQ multiplex PCR assay. TCRdb's version of the immuneACCESS table is confined to in-frame rearrangements and falls short of the full clone set. An unresolved V gene accounts for under half of the shortfall where checked; the remainder is of unknown origin. The sample contains roughly 42,000 clones, approximately 83% of them found a single time. The top ten clones comprise around 2.2% of the sample. The sequencing here drew on peripheral blood, taken from a patient treated with photon-based radiotherapy. These receptors were collected from a man aged 35 to 55 with gastric cancer.

V and J are TRBV6-5 and TRBJ2-6; unclear D gene. Trimming took 1 base from V and 0 from J, leaving 7 bases between them. This CDR3 is built from 16 residues. Germline V gene sequence: CDR1 MNHEY, CDR2 SVGAGI. In DNA, the CDR3 is TGTGCCAGCAGTTACTTAACCTCCTCTGGGGCCAACGTCCTGACTTTC. Protein product: CASSYLTSSGANVLTF.

The chain couples TRBV7-9 to TRBJ2-4; TRBD1 is a possible D gene (6 bases). The CDR3 runs 16 residues. V was pared by 4 bases and J by 0 bases, with 13 bases between. CDR1 is SEHNR and CDR2 is FQNEAQ in the germline V gene (reference sequence). Written as DNA, the CDR3 is TGTGCCAGCAGCTCCCGACAGGAGCTAGCCAAAAACATTCAGTACTTC. Encoded protein: CASSSRQELAKNIQYF.

The chain recombines TRBV5-1 with TRBJ1-5, with D unresolved. The germline gives CDR1 SGHRS, CDR2 YFSETQ. This CDR3 contains 13 residues. Trimming left V 0 bases short and J 4 bases short, with 5 bases between. The CDR3 region is CASSLGANQPQHF. Written as DNA, the CDR3 is TGCGCCAGCAGCTTGGGGGCGAATCAGCCCCAGCATTTT.

The chain couples TRBV11-3 to TRBJ2-2; tentatively, D is TRBD1 (5 bases). The V end lost 8 bases, the J end lost 3 bases, and 10 bases lay between the germline ends. CDR3 length: 13 residues. Germline-derived CDR1 and CDR2 are SGHNT and YENEEA. The CDR3 sequence: CASRRQYTGELFF. In DNA form, the CDR3 reads TGTGCCAGCCGACGACAGTACACCGGGGAGCTGTTTTTT.

The CDR3 region is CASSLTGGNEQFF. In DNA form, the CDR3 reads TGTGCCAGCAGCTTGACGGGGGGAAATGAGCAGTTCTTC. The chain recombines TRBV5-4 with TRBJ2-1, with TRBD2 matching 7 bases. V was clipped by 1 base and J by 7 bases; unmatched bases: 2. This CDR3 comprises 13 residues. Germline CDR1 reads SGHNT; CDR2 reads YYREEE (reference sequence).

The chain employs TRBV19 and TRBJ1-1, with D hard to call. The CDR3 runs to 14 residues. Trimming pared 5 bases from V and 4 bases from J, leaving 14 bases between. Germline CDR1 reads LNHDA; CDR2 reads SQIVND (reference sequence). Here the CDR3 DNA reads TGTGCCAGTAGTCCCTTTTGGGGTGGCACTGAAGCTTTCTTT. Its translation is CASSPFWGGTEAFF.

The rearrangement joins TRBV9 to TRBJ2-6; D call uncertain. This CDR3 has 14 amino acids. CDR1 SGDLS and CDR2 YYNGEE come from the germline V gene. V was shortened by 0 bases and J by 0 bases, with 1 base between the two germline ends. The CDR3 DNA follows: TGTGCCAGCAGCGTAGCCTCTGGGGCCAACGTCCTGACTTTC. It yields the protein CASSVASGANVLTF. Looking up the rest from reference TRBV9 and TRBJ2-6 gives the full variable domain: DSGVTQTPKHLITATGQRVTLRCSPRSGDLSVYWYQQSLDQGLQFLIQYYNGEERAKGNILERFSAQQFPDLHSELNLSSLELGDSALYFCASSVASGANVLTFGAGSRLTVL.

The chain has TRBV6-1 and TRBJ1-1, with D unresolved. Trimming cost V 2 bases and J 6 bases, with 10 bases left between them. The V gene's germline CDR1 is MNHNS and CDR2 SASEGT. The CDR3 runs to 13 residues. Here the CDR3 reads CASSELFRPEAFF. The CDR3, as DNA: TGTGCCAGCAGTGAATTATTTCGACCTGAAGCTTTCTTT.

V usage is TRBV9 and J usage is TRBJ2-3; 7 bases are shared with TRBD2. The CDR3 totals 14 residues. Trimming removed 1 base from V and 5 bases from J; junction bases left unmatched: 4. Germline loops: CDR1 SGDLS, CDR2 YYNGEE. The chain's CDR3 is CASSVLSGGDTQYF. CDR3 sequence (DNA): TGTGCCAGCAGCGTACTATCGGGGGGAGATACGCAGTATTTT.

The chain joins TRBV15 to TRBJ2-7; possible D gene TRBD1, 6 bases. There are 14 residues in the CDR3. Germline CDR1 and CDR2: LNHNV and YYDKDF (reference sequence). The V end was cut by 2 bases, the J end by 6 bases, with 14 bases between. DNA of the CDR3: TGTGCCACCAGCAGACGCAGGGGAGATGGCGAGCAGTACTTC. Its protein product is CATSRRRGDGEQYF.

The chain has TRBV27 and TRBJ2-5; D is possibly TRBD1 or TRBD2 (5 bases each). Trimming removed 0 bases at V and 7 bases at J, with 15 bases between. The CDR3 covers 15 residues. Germline lookup yields CDR1 MNHEY and CDR2 SMNVEV (reference sequence). CDR3 in DNA: TGTGCCAGCAGTTTATCTGGGGGTACCGGAGGGACCCAGTACTTC. Protein product: CASSLSGGTGGTQYF.

The V and J genes are TRBV6-9 and TRBJ2-7, with D perhaps matching TRBD2 (5 bases). V lost 3 bases and J lost 3, with 18 bases in between. Per the germline V gene, CDR1 is MNHGY and CDR2 is SVAAGI. The CDR3 is 16 residues long. As DNA, the CDR3 is TGTGCCAGCAGTTACTCGCAGACTAAGCCCTACTACGAGCAGTACTTC. Protein sequence: CASSYSQTKPYYEQYF.

This chain uses TRBV7-2 with TRBJ2-5, with TRBD1 as a possible D gene (6 bases). V lost 3 bases to trimming and J lost 1 base, with 9 bases between them. CDR3 size: 14 residues. The germline V gene encodes CDR1 SGHTA and CDR2 FQGNSA. CDR3 amino acids: CASSLGALQETQYF. The CDR3 coding sequence is TGTGCCAGCAGCTTGGGGGCACTCCAAGAGACCCAGTACTTC.

The chain recombines TRBV5-6 with TRBJ2-1; D is possibly TRBD1 (6 bases). This CDR3 spans 13 amino acids. Germline-derived CDR1 and CDR2 are SGHDT and YYEEEE. Trimming shortened V by 2 bases and J by 6 bases, and 9 bases separated the two germline ends. CDR3 in amino acids: CASSFGRGNEQFF. The CDR3 DNA is TGTGCCAGCAGCTTTGGCAGGGGCAATGAGCAGTTCTTC.

V usage is TRBV6-5 and J usage is TRBJ1-5, with 7 bases fitting TRBD1. Trimming took 2 bases from V and 5 from J; bases not matched to a gene: 6. The CDR3 has 15 residues. The germline gives CDR1 MNHEY, CDR2 SVGAGI. The CDR3 sequence is CASSYRHTGDQPQHF. The DNA for the CDR3 is TGTGCCAGCAGTTACCGTCATACAGGGGATCAGCCCCAGCATTTT.

This chain uses TRBV5-8 with TRBJ2-1; D remains ambiguous. The CDR3 loop spans 11 amino acids. Germline CDR1 is SGHTS and CDR2 is YDEGEE. Trimming removed 2 bases from V and 8 bases from J, with 5 bases in between. This CDR3 reads CASSLRYEQFF. As DNA, the CDR3 is TGTGCCAGCAGCTTAAGGTATGAGCAGTTCTTC.

The chain couples TRBV7-3 to TRBJ2-1; D possibly uses TRBD1 or TRBD2 (5 bases each). Germline values: CDR1 SGHTA, CDR2 FQGTGA. The V and J ends lost 5 bases and 5 bases respectively, with 13 bases between them. This CDR3 has 14 residues. The CDR3 coding sequence is TGTGCCAGCAGCCCGGGACGGATCGACAATGAGCAGTTCTTC. It codes for CASSPGRIDNEQFF.

This chain joins TRBV30 and TRBJ1-5; weak D call: TRBD1 (6 bases). This CDR3 has 13 amino acids. Trimming took 3 bases from V and 3 from J, leaving 9 bases between them. Germline V CDR1 and CDR2: GTSNPN, SVGIG (reference sequence). CDR3 DNA sequence: TGTGCCTGGAGCGGACAGAACAATCAGCCCCAGCATTTT. It encodes CAWSGQNNQPQHF.

This chain connects TRBV2 to TRBJ1-5, with D hard to call. Germline CDR1 reads SNHLY; CDR2 reads FYNNEI. V lost 1 base and J lost 5, with 6 bases in between. This CDR3 has 13 amino acids. The CDR3 DNA reads as TGTGCCAGCAGTGAAGGGCTAGATCAGCCCCAGCATTTT. Its translation: CASSEGLDQPQHF.

The gene calls are TRBV9 and TRBJ2-2, with 10 bases fitting TRBD1. The germline CDR1 and CDR2 sequences are SGDLS and YYNGEE. CDR3 length: 18 residues. Unmatched junction bases numbered 17, after V lost 3 bases and J lost 9 bases. Here the CDR3 reads CASSASGGTGATNWELFF. Here the CDR3 DNA reads TGTGCCAGCAGCGCCTCAGGGGGGACAGGGGCCACCAACTGGGAGCTGTTTTTT.

CDR3 region: CASSPSRDSPWGYTF. CDR3 DNA: TGCGCCAGCAGCCCCTCACGGGACAGCCCTTGGGGCTACACCTTC. The chain recombines TRBV4-1 with TRBJ1-2; 7 bases are shared with TRBD1. V was clipped by 4 bases and J by 8 bases; unmatched bases: 13. This CDR3 spans 15 amino acids. Germline V lookup: CDR1 MGHRA, CDR2 YSYEKL.

The V and J genes are TRBV5-1 and TRBJ1-1; 10 bases align to TRBD1. Trimming at V came to 5 bases and at J to 0 bases, leaving 10 bases not matched to a gene. Germline CDR1 reads SGHRS; CDR2 reads YFSETQ. The CDR3 is 17 residues long. The CDR3 DNA follows: TGCGCCAGCAGTTTCCGGGACAGGGGACCAATGAACACTGAAGCTTTCTTT. Translated, it gives CASSFRDRGPMNTEAFF.

V gene TRBV7-2 combines with J gene TRBJ2-7; 8 nucleotides align to TRBD1. The length of the CDR3 is 15 residues. Germline V gene data show CDR1 as SGHTA and CDR2 as FQGNSA. Trimming cost V 2 bases and J 4 bases; bases outside gene matches: 7. CDR3 coding DNA: TGTGCCAGCAGCTTACCCGGACAGGGAATATACGAGCAGTACTTC. As protein: CASSLPGQGIYEQYF.

This chain links TRBV7-2 with TRBJ2-5; no clear D gene. This CDR3 contains 11 residues. Trimming shortened V by 5 bases and J by 5 bases, and 6 bases separated the two germline ends. CDR1 and CDR2 (germline): SGHTA, FQGNSA. This chain's CDR3 is CASSRRETQYF. CDR3 DNA: TGTGCCAGCAGCCGCAGGGAGACCCAGTACTTC. Based on the CDR3 plus reference TRBV7-2 and TRBJ2-5, the full variable domain is GAGVSQSPSNKVTEKGKDVELRCDPISGHTALYWYRQSLGQGLEFLIYFQGNSAPDKSGLPSDRFSAERTGGSVSTLTIQRTQQEDSAVYLCASSRRETQYFGPGTRLLVL.

The chain links TRBV2 to TRBJ2-6; the D gene is possibly TRBD2 (5 bases). Germline CDR1 is SNHLY and CDR2 is FYNNEI. Between the trimmed V and J ends, which lost 5 bases and 0 bases, there was a span of 8 bases. The CDR3 runs 15 residues. The CDR3 nucleotides are TGTGCCAGCAGTTGGGCGGGCTCTGGGGCCAACGTCCTGACTTTC. As protein: CASSWAGSGANVLTF. The variable domain in full, with the rest retrieved from reference TRBV2 and TRBJ2-6, is EPEVTQTPSHQVTQMGQEVILRCVPISNHLYFYWYRQILGQKVEFLVSFYNNEISEKSEIFDDQFSVERPDGSNFTLKIRSTKLEDSAMYFCASSWAGSGANVLTFGAGSRLTVL.

This chain uses TRBV29-1 with TRBJ1-1, with D perhaps TRBD1 (5 bases). The V gene's germline CDR1 is SQVTM and CDR2 ANQGSEA. Trimming stripped 2 bases from V and 6 bases from J, with 10 bases between. The CDR3 runs to 12 residues. The CDR3 region has the DNA TGCAGCGTTGAAAGGGGACCCCCTGAAGCTTTCTTT. Translation gives CSVERGPPEAFF.

The chain employs TRBV28 and TRBJ1-1, with D possibly matching TRBD1 (6 bases). The V gene lost 2 bases and the J gene lost 2 bases, with 21 bases spanning the gap. Germline CDR1 and CDR2: MDHEN and SYDVKM. This CDR3 region has 18 residues. The CDR3 DNA reads TGTGCCAGCAGTTTAATAGGCCCCCCGGGACACGATAACACTGAAGCTTTCTTT. It is translated as CASSLIGPPGHDNTEAFF.

Comment on this clone: Distinct nucleotide sequences in the sample also encode this CDR3. This chain joins TRBV5-1 and TRBJ1-2; D not resolved. V lost 4 bases and J lost 0, with 7 bases in between. CDR3 length: 13 residues. Germline-derived CDR1 and CDR2 are SGHRS and YFSETQ. As DNA, the CDR3 is TGCGCCAGCAGCCTGTCCCCTAACTATGGCTACACCTTC. Its protein product is CASSLSPNYGYTF.